This T cell receptor (beta chain) was identified in a study of CD8+ T cells in alopecia areata. Study context: A regimen of oral tofacitinib, 5 to 10 mg twice daily, was given to treated patients. Study-level points and caveats: How baseline CD8+ expansion relates to response remains uncertain (there was one nonresponder). Higher clonality and more expanded CD8+ clones appeared in lesional than normal scalp. Under tofacitinib, numerous expanded lesional clonotypes remained detectable in scalp and blood.

Specified treatment: oral pan-JAK inhibitor, 5-10 mg twice daily. CDR1 is SQVTM and CDR2 is ANQGSEA in the germline V gene. There are 16 residues in the CDR3. V gave up 4 bases and J gave up 0 bases, with 18 bases separating them. This clone was observed a few times. Its antigen is currently unknown. TCR sequencing used cDNA made by reverse transcription of extracted RNA. The data were produced by immunoSEQ multiplex PCR, yet TCRdb's version contains in-frame clones alone and is incomplete. Of about 170,000 clones in the sample, 58% are singletons; the top ten hold around 16%. The sequences come from CD4+ T cells sorted from blood, collected at approximately week 56, from a patient treated with tofacitinib. The chain recombines TRBV29-1 with TRBJ2-5, with a weak D call TRBD1 (6 bases). This TCR derives from a human donor with alopecia areata. CDR3 coding DNA: TGCAGCGTTGTATTTAGGGGGACAACGTACCAAGAGACCCAGTACTTC. Protein: CSVVFRGTTYQETQYF.